This passage covers 29 T cell receptor beta chains from one sample sequenced in a study of shared clonotypes between healthy human individuals. The assay was immunoSEQ multiplex PCR, and TCRdb's table has in-frame clones only and misses some. The top ten clones hold 24% of a sample with over 800,000 clones, around 93% of them seen once. Naive CD8 cells were CD45RO-negative, positively selected for CCR7, excluding terminally differentiated effector memory CD45RA+ cells. Source material: naive CD8+ T cells sorted from blood. The receptors derive from a man in his thirties or forties in good health.

This clone was seen a single time. V is TRBV27 and J is TRBJ1-3; D is perhaps TRBD1 (6 bases). Per the germline V gene, CDR1 is MNHEY and CDR2 is SMNVEV (reference sequence). CDR3 length equals 14 residues. The V and J ends lost 4 bases and 4 bases respectively, with 11 bases between them. CDR3 residues: CASSSTGYGNTIYF. For the CDR3, the DNA is TGTGCCAGCAGTTCCACAGGGTACGGAAACACCATATATTTT.

Concerning this clone itself: A read error may account for a junction end that differs from germline. V gene TRBV7-7 combines with J gene TRBJ2-3, with 12 bases matching TRBD2. The CDR3 extends over 16 amino acids. From germline, CDR1 is SSHAT and CDR2 FNYEAQ (reference sequence). In DNA form, the CDR3 reads TGTGCTAGCAGCCCGACTAGCGGGAGCCAGCCAGATACGCAGTATTTT. Encoded protein: CASSPTSGSQPDTQYF.

The chain employs TRBV4-1 and TRBJ1-1; TRBD1 matches 9 bases. Germline assignment: CDR1 MGHRA and CDR2 YSYEKL. Losses at the gene ends were 5 bases for V and 4 bases for J; bases not matched to a gene: 8. The CDR3 loop spans 15 amino acids. CDR3 loop: CASSFLTGGGTEAFF. Written as DNA, the CDR3 is TGCGCCAGCAGCTTTCTTACAGGGGGCGGCACTGAAGCTTTCTTT.

J is TRBJ2-1 and V is TRBV7-9; TRBD2 agrees at 11 bases. With V trimmed by 2 bases and J by 5 bases, 2 bases remained unmatched. The CDR3 loop spans 15 amino acids. CDR1 is SEHNR, CDR2 FQNEAQ, per germline (reference sequence). The CDR3 is CASSLLAGGHNEQFF. The CDR3 nucleotides read TGTGCCAGCAGCTTACTAGCGGGAGGCCACAATGAGCAGTTCTTC.

The CDR3 here is CASSVTGATGELFF. CDR3 in DNA: TGTGCCAGCAGCGTTACAGGGGCCACCGGGGAGCTGTTTTTT. The V and J genes are TRBV9 and TRBJ2-2; 7 positions agree with TRBD1. The CDR3 spans 14 residues. V lost 2 bases to trimming and J lost 4 bases; unmatched junction nucleotides: 2. Germline CDR1 is SGDLS and CDR2 is YYNGEE.

CDR3 protein: CASNGLAGYNEQFF. In DNA form, the CDR3 reads TGTGCCAGCAATGGACTAGCGGGGTACAATGAGCAGTTCTTC. The chain is built from TRBV27 and TRBJ2-1, with 12 bases lining up with TRBD2. CDR3 size: 14 residues. Per germline, CDR1 MNHEY and CDR2 SMNVEV (reference sequence). With 7 bases clipped from V and 4 bases from J, the junction kept 2 bases outside the gene matches.

The table lists this clone with a count of one. The chain recombines TRBV6-1 with TRBJ2-1; the D gene could be TRBD1 or TRBD2 (5 bases each). V was trimmed by 6 bases and J by 3 bases, leaving 12 bases between them. The CDR3 is made up of 14 amino acids. Germline CDR1 MNHNS, CDR2 SASEGT. The CDR3 nucleotides read TGTGCCAGCAGGGGGGTTTACAGCTACAATGAGCAGTTCTTC. It codes for CASRGVYSYNEQFF.

Notes on this clone: Distinct nucleotide sequences in the sample also encode this CDR3. V and J are TRBV5-1 and TRBJ2-7; 9 bases line up with TRBD1. The CDR3 is 13 amino acids. With V trimmed by 3 bases and J by 4 bases, 2 bases remained unmatched. The germline CDR1 and CDR2 sequences are SGHRS and YFSETQ. As DNA, the CDR3 is TGCGCCAGCAGCTCCGGACAGGGGTACGAGCAGTACTTC. It is translated as CASSSGQGYEQYF.

The chain combines TRBV28 with TRBJ1-2, with D hard to call. This CDR3 contains 13 residues. V was shortened by 4 bases and J by 3 bases, with 9 bases between the two germline ends. The germline V gene has CDR1 MDHEN and CDR2 SYDVKM. CDR3 DNA: TGTGCCAGCAGTTCCCCAGAGTACTATGGCTACACCTTC. This encodes CASSSPEYYGYTF.

V usage is TRBV19 and J usage is TRBJ2-7; D might be TRBD1 or TRBD2, each matching 5 bases. V lost 7 bases and J lost 6, with 10 bases in between. Looked up from germline, CDR1 is LNHDA and CDR2 is SQIVND (reference sequence). This CDR3 contains 11 residues. CDR3 nucleotides: TGTGCCAGTACCGGGGACGGCGAGCAGTACTTC. Translating gives CASTGDGEQYF.

The chain joins TRBV5-6 to TRBJ2-7, with 9 bases that match TRBD2. The trim removed 0 bases at V and 4 bases at J, leaving 5 bases unmatched. There are 15 residues in the CDR3. The germline V gene has CDR1 SGHDT and CDR2 YYEEEE. The CDR3 protein is CASSLGPAGGYEQYF. DNA for the CDR3: TGTGCCAGCAGCTTGGGACCAGCGGGAGGTTACGAGCAGTACTTC.

This rearrangement joins TRBV5-1 to TRBJ1-5, with 9 bases fitting TRBD1. CDR1 is SGHRS and CDR2 is YFSETQ in the germline V gene. There are 15 residues in the CDR3. The V segment lost 4 bases and the J segment 7 bases; nucleotides outside the gene matches: 9. The CDR3 protein is CASSPTGGASQPQHF. CDR3 coding DNA: TGCGCCAGCAGCCCCACAGGGGGCGCCTCACAGCCCCAGCATTTT. The full variable domain, completed using reference TRBV5-1 and TRBJ1-5, is KAGVTQTPRYLIKTRGQQVTLSCSPISGHRSVSWYQQTPGQGLQFLFEYFSETQRNKGNFPGRFSGRQFSNSRSEMNVSTLELGDSALYLCASSPTGGASQPQHFGDGTRLSIL.

The V and J genes are TRBV7-2 and TRBJ2-3, with TRBD1 identical over 7 bases. Germline CDR1 is SGHTA and CDR2 is FQGNSA. J gave up 2 bases and V 5 bases, and 10 bases lay outside the gene matches. This CDR3 comprises 16 residues. This chain's CDR3 is CASSTRTGLLTDTQYF. CDR3 in DNA: TGTGCCAGCAGCACCCGGACAGGTCTACTCACAGATACGCAGTATTTT.

In this sample, this clone turned up once. The J gene is TRBJ2-7, the V gene TRBV5-1; 9 bases map to TRBD2. From germline, CDR1 is SGHRS and CDR2 YFSETQ. V shed 7 bases, J shed 4 bases, and the junction held 12 bases outside the gene matches. The CDR3 has 15 residues. CDR3 region: CASGYFSGSSYEQYF. CDR3 DNA sequence: TGCGCCAGCGGCTACTTTAGCGGGAGTAGTTACGAGCAGTACTTC. The whole variable domain, remainder taken from reference TRBV5-1 and TRBJ2-7, is KAGVTQTPRYLIKTRGQQVTLSCSPISGHRSVSWYQQTPGQGLQFLFEYFSETQRNKGNFPGRFSGRQFSNSRSEMNVSTLELGDSALYLCASGYFSGSSYEQYFGPGTRLTVT.

A remark on this clone: The sample contains more than one DNA sequence encoding this CDR3. The genes are TRBV5-4 and TRBJ2-7, with D perhaps TRBD1 (5 bases). The CDR3 has 13 amino acids. The V gene's germline CDR1 is SGHNT and CDR2 YYREEE (reference sequence). Trimming stripped 2 bases from V and 2 bases from J, with 8 bases between. The CDR3 spells CASSFDRTYEQYF. CDR3 coding DNA: TGTGCCAGCAGCTTTGACAGAACCTACGAGCAGTACTTC.

The rearrangement joins TRBV4-1 to TRBJ2-1; the match to TRBD2 covers 13 bases. This CDR3 has 20 residues. The V segment lost 1 base and the J segment 3 bases; nucleotides outside the gene matches: 12. The germline CDR1 and CDR2 sequences are MGHRA and YSYEKL. The CDR3 here is CASSQVHRTSGSYSYNEQFF. As DNA, the CDR3 is TGCGCCAGCAGCCAAGTCCATAGGACTAGCGGGAGTTATAGCTACAATGAGCAGTTCTTC.

This chain links TRBV28 with TRBJ1-2; D is uncertain. The length of the CDR3 is 15 residues. V lost 2 bases and J 2 bases, leaving 12 bases between the germline ends. Germline V gene lookup returns CDR1 MDHEN and CDR2 SYDVKM. The DNA of the CDR3 is TGTGCCAGCAGTTTAGCCCAGGACGGCAACTATGGCTACACCTTC. Protein product: CASSLAQDGNYGYTF.

This clone was counted a single time. This rearrangement joins TRBV7-2 to TRBJ2-5, with 9 bases matching TRBD1. In germline, CDR1 is SGHTA, CDR2 FQGNSA. The CDR3 spans 14 residues. The trim removed 5 bases at V and 4 bases at J, leaving 5 bases unmatched. The CDR3 DNA reads as TGTGCCAGCAGCGAAGGGACAGGGAGAGAGACCCAGTACTTC. As protein: CASSEGTGRETQYF.

This chain links TRBV7-9 with TRBJ2-2, with TRBD2 matching over 8 bases. The CDR3 is 16 amino acids. CDR1 is SEHNR and CDR2 is FQNEAQ in the germline V gene (reference sequence). J was trimmed by 6 bases and V by 0 bases; bases with no gene match: 6. CDR3 DNA sequence: TGTGCCAGCAGCTTAGCCAGCGGGACTAGACCCGGGGAGCTGTTTTTT. Its protein product is CASSLASGTRPGELFF.

The rearrangement joins TRBV27 to TRBJ1-5; 7 bases are shared with TRBD1. Germline CDR1 MNHEY, CDR2 SMNVEV (reference sequence). The CDR3 consists of 16 residues. Germline trimming cut 4 bases from V and 4 bases from J; bases unmatched to any gene: 10. The CDR3 DNA reads TGTGCCAGCAGTTCCCTATCGACAGGGTTTAATCAGCCCCAGCATTTT. This translates into CASSSLSTGFNQPQHF.

This sequence joins TRBV7-3 and TRBJ1-1; the D gene is possibly TRBD1 (6 bases). From germline, CDR1 is SGHTA and CDR2 FQGTGA. The CDR3 has 14 residues. Between the trimmed V and J ends, which lost 2 bases and 1 base, there was a span of 8 bases. CDR3 DNA: TGTGCCAGCAGCTTAGAGGGGGAGAACACTGAAGCTTTCTTT. This codes for CASSLEGENTEAFF. Combining the CDR3 with reference TRBV7-3 and TRBJ1-1 gives the whole variable domain GAGVSQTPSNKVTEKGKYVELRCDPISGHTALYWYRQSLGQGPEFLIYFQGTGAADDSGLPNDRFFAVRPEGSVSTLKIQRTERGDSAVYLCASSLEGENTEAFFGQGTRLTVV.

The CDR3 sequence is CASSSRAGDGELFF. The CDR3 nucleotides read TGTGCCAGCAGCAGCAGAGCGGGAGACGGGGAGCTGTTTTTT. V and J are TRBV7-9 and TRBJ2-2; 8 bases are shared with TRBD2. Germline-derived CDR1 and CDR2 are SEHNR and FQNEAQ (reference sequence). J lost 7 bases, V lost 5 bases, and 6 bases had no gene match. This CDR3 is 14 amino acids long.

The CDR3 spells CASSLSGGGDTQYF. The CDR3 DNA reads TGTGCCAGCAGCTTATCCGGGGGCGGCGATACGCAGTATTTT. V gene TRBV7-9 combines with J gene TRBJ2-3, with D perhaps TRBD1 or TRBD2 (6 bases each). Germline CDR1 SEHNR, CDR2 FQNEAQ (reference sequence). V was cut by 2 bases and J by 6 bases, with 12 bases left in between. The CDR3 has 14 residues.

This rearrangement joins TRBV6-1 to TRBJ2-7; 7 nucleotides match TRBD1. This CDR3 is built from 13 residues. The ends lost 6 bases at V and 2 bases at J; junction bases unmatched: 4. From germline, CDR1 is MNHNS and CDR2 SASEGT. CDR3 DNA: TGTGCCAGCAGACCGGGACAGACCTACGAGCAGTACTTC. Amino acid sequence: CASRPGQTYEQYF.

This clone was recorded a few times. The chain links TRBV6-1 to TRBJ1-2; the match to TRBD1 covers 7 bases. The germline V gene has CDR1 MNHNS and CDR2 SASEGT. The V gene end was trimmed by 10 bases and the J gene end by 5 bases; junction bases not matched to a gene: 7. The CDR3 totals 12 residues. CDR3 in amino acids: CATPGQIYGYTF. Written as DNA, the CDR3 is TGTGCCACCCCGGGACAGATTTATGGCTACACCTTC.

This rearrangement joins TRBV30 to TRBJ2-7, with 8 positions matching TRBD1. Germline assignment: CDR1 GTSNPN and CDR2 SVGIG (reference sequence). The CDR3 is made up of 14 amino acids. V lost 2 bases to trimming and J lost 4 bases; unmatched junction nucleotides: 7. The CDR3 DNA is TGTGCCTGGAGTATCACAGGGGGATGGTACGAGCAGTACTTC. Its translation: CAWSITGGWYEQYF. Full variable domain (rest looked up from reference TRBV30 and TRBJ2-7): SQTIHQWPATLVQPVGSPLSLECTVEGTSNPNLYWYRQAAGRGLQLLFYSVGIGQISSEVPQNLSASRPQDRQFILSSKKLLLSDSGFYLCAWSITGGWYEQYFGPGTRLTVT.

The rearrangement joins TRBV29-1 to TRBJ2-5; D unresolved. Germline V gene sequence: CDR1 SQVTM, CDR2 ANQGSEA. There are 12 residues in the CDR3. V was pared by 2 bases and J by 5 bases, with 9 bases between. The CDR3 DNA reads TGCAGCGTTGAACCTAGGAAGGAGACCCAGTACTTC. Translation gives CSVEPRKETQYF.

The chain recombines TRBV7-2 with TRBJ2-1, with 8 bases identical to TRBD2. With V trimmed by 6 bases and J by 2 bases, 6 bases remained unmatched. This CDR3 is 15 amino acids long. Germline V gene lookup returns CDR1 SGHTA and CDR2 FQGNSA. The CDR3 nucleotides are TGTGCCAGCAGAGTGACTAGCGCGGCCTACAATGAGCAGTTCTTC. Amino acids: CASRVTSAAYNEQFF. Full variable domain (missing parts from reference TRBV7-2 and TRBJ2-1): GAGVSQSPSNKVTEKGKDVELRCDPISGHTALYWYRQSLGQGLEFLIYFQGNSAPDKSGLPSDRFSAERTGGSVSTLTIQRTQQEDSAVYLCASRVTSAAYNEQFFGPGTRLTVL.

This clone was observed once. In nucleotides, the CDR3 is TGTGCCAGCAGTTACTCAATGGGTTACTACGAGCAGTACTTC. This codes for CASSYSMGYYEQYF. V usage is TRBV6-6 and J usage is TRBJ2-7; no clear D gene. The germline CDR1 and CDR2 sequences are MNHNY and SVGAGI (reference sequence). Trimming stripped 0 bases from V and 3 bases from J, with 9 bases between. The CDR3 contains 14 residues.